The present TCR beta chain was sequenced within a study of beta chain features in type 1 diabetes. V dropped 4 bases and J dropped 6; count of bases not matched to a gene: 12. Germline loops: CDR1 SGHDT, CDR2 YYEEEE. The CDR3 loop spans 18 amino acids. Around 110 mL of blood, on average, came from one heparinised draw per donor. Expressed TCRB transcripts were sequenced, since all the RNA that had been isolated was reverse transcribed. The table came from immunoSEQ multiplex PCR; TCRdb's copy has only in-frame clones and leaves some out. The table has a few hundred thousand clones, approximately 28% seen once. In the case of this clone: The antigen remains undetermined.

Whole-study findings and limits: Among patients with Type 1 diabetes, TCRB CDR3s were moderately but significantly shorter in every one of the four CD4+ subsets.

The source material was naive CD4+ T cells from blood. The rearrangement joins TRBV5-6 to TRBJ2-1, with 14 bases matching TRBD2. The receptor comes from a man in his late teens or twenties in good health. CDR3 in DNA: TGTGCCAGCAGCCTTGGACTAGCGGGAGGACATCTGCGCAATGAGCAGTTCTTC. The encoded protein is CASSLGLAGGHLRNEQFF.